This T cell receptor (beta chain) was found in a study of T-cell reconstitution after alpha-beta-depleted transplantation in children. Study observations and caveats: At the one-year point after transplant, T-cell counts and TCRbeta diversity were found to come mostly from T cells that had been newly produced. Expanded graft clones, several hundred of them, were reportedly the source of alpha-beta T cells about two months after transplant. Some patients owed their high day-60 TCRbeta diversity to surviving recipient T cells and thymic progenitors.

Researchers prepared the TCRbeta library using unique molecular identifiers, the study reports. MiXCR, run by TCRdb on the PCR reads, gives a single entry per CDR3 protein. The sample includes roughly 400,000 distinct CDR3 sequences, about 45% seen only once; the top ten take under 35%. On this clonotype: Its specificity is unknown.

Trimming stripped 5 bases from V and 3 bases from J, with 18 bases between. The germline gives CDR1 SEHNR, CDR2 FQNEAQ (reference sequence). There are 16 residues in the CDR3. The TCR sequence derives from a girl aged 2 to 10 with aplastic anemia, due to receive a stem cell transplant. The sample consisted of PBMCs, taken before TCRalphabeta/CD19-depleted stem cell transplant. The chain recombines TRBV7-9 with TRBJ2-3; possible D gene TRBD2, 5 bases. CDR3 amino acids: CASSDGSWEMTDTQYF. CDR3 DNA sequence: TGTGCCAGCAGCGACGGCAGTTGGGAGATGACAGATACGCAGTATTTT.